This TCR beta chain was identified during a study of T cell repertoires in cytomegalovirus infection (dated by TCRdb to about 2019). As for the study more broadly: Because public TCR beta signatures pointed to carriage of CMV infection together with the matching HLA type, the HLA type of each donor mattered for the analysis. General conclusions and limits of the study: The ex vivo response was dominated by HLA-C-restricted CMV-specific TCR beta clonotypes, which also provided the single most frequent clonotype in two of eight donors. In both this cohort and an independent cohort of approximately 350 donors, the cumulative frequency of public TCR beta family members distinguished carriers of CMV infection plus the relevant HLA type.

TCRdb lists the instrument as Illumina HiSeq 1500. The public reads were reprocessed in TCRdb via fastp at Q25 and MiXCR, keeping in-frame beta chains. Each record represents a unique CDR3 protein, reported with the most common genes and DNA among its rows. The sample profile shows over 450,000 distinct CDR3 sequences; around 10% of them were found once. About 9.4% of the sample belongs to the ten largest clones. The germline V gene yields MDHEN for CDR1 and SYDVKM for CDR2. Its CDR3 holds 13 amino acids, cysteine through phenylalanine. Only the CDR3 part of the read is kept: 39 bases, read in frame from the first base. V and J are truncated by 10 bases and 5 bases respectively, leaving an intervening sequence of 17 bases. This clonotype was counted ten times or more. Its specific antigen is unknown. Base qualities are missing; no much larger clone stands one base away.

This clonotype was obtained from a human donor in good health (CMV status not recorded). Some clones in this sample may be carry-over from other donors' samples. Recombination linked TRBV28 to TRBJ1-2, with the D gene not confidently named. The sample comprised PBMCs. DNA sequence: TGTGCCACCATAGATTCCAATCAGTATGGCTACACCTTC. Protein translation: CATIDSNQYGYTF.